Here is one T cell receptor (beta chain) with its context. The antigen remains unidentified. A much larger clone lies one base from this, so it may be a read error. For the second PCR, which ran for roughly 6 to 11 cycles, a sample-barcoded 5' primer and a J-beta primer mix were used. Every cDNA molecule carried a tag from a template-switch adaptor bearing 12 random nucleotides. TCRdb re-called the 5' RACE reads through MiXCR, storing one row per CDR3 protein. The sample holds more than 800,000 distinct CDR3 sequences, about 28% seen once. Isolation yielded PBMCs, at least 6 million per sample, in every case. A minimum of 6 micrograms of total RNA was extracted per sample. The data originate from a study of blood T cells in healthy people across ages. Study-level points and caveats: Calculation of diversity from one million T cells yielded estimates considered to be underestimates.

The CDR3 is made up of 13 amino acids. Unmatched junction bases numbered 9, after V lost 0 bases and J lost 11 bases. CDR1 is DFQATT and CDR2 is SNEGSKA in the germline V gene (reference sequence). The gene calls are TRBV20-1 and TRBJ2-5, with TRBD1 matching 7 bases. The origin of this receptor is a woman of 80 years or more in good health. Sequenced input: blood. As DNA, the CDR3 is TGCAGTGCTAGAGATCTACAGGGGAATGAGCAGTACTTC. The encoded protein is CSARDLQGNEQYF.